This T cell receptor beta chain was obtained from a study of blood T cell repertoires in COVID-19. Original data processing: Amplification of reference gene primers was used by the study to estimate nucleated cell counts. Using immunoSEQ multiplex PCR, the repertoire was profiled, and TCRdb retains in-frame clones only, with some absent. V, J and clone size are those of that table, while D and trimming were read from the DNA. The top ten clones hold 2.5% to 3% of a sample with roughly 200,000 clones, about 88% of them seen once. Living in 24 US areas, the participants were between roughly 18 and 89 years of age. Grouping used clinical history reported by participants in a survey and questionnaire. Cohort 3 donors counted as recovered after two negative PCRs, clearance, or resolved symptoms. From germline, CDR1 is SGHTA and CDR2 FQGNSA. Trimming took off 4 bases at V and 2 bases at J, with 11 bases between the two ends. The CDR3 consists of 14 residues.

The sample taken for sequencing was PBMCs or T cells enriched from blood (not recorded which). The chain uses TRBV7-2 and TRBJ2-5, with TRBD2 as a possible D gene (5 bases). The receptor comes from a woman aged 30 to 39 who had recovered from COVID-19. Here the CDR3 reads CASSSRTLQETQYF. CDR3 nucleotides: TGTGCCAGCAGCTCCCGGACTCTACAAGAGACCCAGTACTTC. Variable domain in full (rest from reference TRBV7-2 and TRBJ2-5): GAGVSQSPSNKVTEKGKDVELRCDPISGHTALYWYRQSLGQGLEFLIYFQGNSAPDKSGLPSDRFSAERTGGSVSTLTIQRTQQEDSAVYLCASSSRTLQETQYFGPGTRLLVL.